This T cell receptor beta chain was sequenced for a study of shared clonotypes between healthy human individuals. Each PCR replicate from the sorted subsets contained approximately 0.2 ug DNA, which is about 30,000 T cell genomes. Produced via immunoSEQ multiplex PCR; TCRdb's table is partial and in-frame only. The sample consists of 1.6 million or so clones, approximately 98.5% of them appearing once. The V end lost 4 bases, the J end lost 2 bases, and 18 bases lay between the germline ends. The CDR3 contains 16 residues. Germline lookup yields CDR1 SEHNR and CDR2 FQNEAQ (reference sequence). The receptor's source is a man aged 30 to 39 in good health. The genes are TRBV7-9 and TRBJ2-7; D uncertain. The sample comprised naive CD4+ T cells sorted from blood. Described subset: CD45RA+ positively selected. CDR3: CASSSLDHNSTYEQYF. CDR3 sequence (DNA): TGTGCCAGCAGCTCCCTGGACCATAACTCCACCTACGAGCAGTACTTC.